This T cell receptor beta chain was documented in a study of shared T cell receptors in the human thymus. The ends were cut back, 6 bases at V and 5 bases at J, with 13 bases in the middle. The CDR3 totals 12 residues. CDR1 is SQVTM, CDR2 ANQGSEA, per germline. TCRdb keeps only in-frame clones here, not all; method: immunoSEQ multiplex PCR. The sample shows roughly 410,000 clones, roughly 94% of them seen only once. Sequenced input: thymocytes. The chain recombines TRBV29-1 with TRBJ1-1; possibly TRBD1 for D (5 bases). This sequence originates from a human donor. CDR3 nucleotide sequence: TGCAGCGTCCCGGACCGGGGGACTGAAGCTTTCTTT. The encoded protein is CSVPDRGTEAFF. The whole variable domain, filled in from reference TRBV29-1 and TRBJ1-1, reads SAVISQKPSRDICQRGTSLTIQCQVDSQVTMMFWYRQQPGQSLTLIATANQGSEATYESGFVIDKFPISRPNLTFSTLTVSNMSPEDSSIYLCSVPDRGTEAFFGQGTRLTVV.